The clone carrying this T cell receptor (beta chain) was seen a single time. Its antigen is unknown. Generated by immunoSEQ multiplex PCR, the TCRdb table keeps only in-frame clones and is missing some. The sample shows around 30,000 clones, under 85% of them seen only once. This CDR3 spans 13 amino acids. Germline loops: CDR1 SGHDN, CDR2 FVKESK. The V and J ends lost 7 bases and 4 bases respectively, with 10 bases between them. The sample comes from a study of T cells in narcolepsy. Whole-study findings and limits: No autoreactive T cell clone sequences appeared in some memory CD4+ repertoires. HCRT-specific and TRIB2-specific autoreactive clonotypes appeared among same-patient CSF and blood CD4+ clonotypes.

The J gene is TRBJ2-2, the V gene TRBV14, with D tentatively TRBD2 (5 bases). This clonotype originated in a human donor with narcolepsy. Sequenced: CD45RA- memory CD4+ T cells from PBMCs. The CDR3 coding sequence is TGTGCCAGCACGAGGGTTGGCACCGGGGAGCTGTTTTTT. This gives the protein CASTRVGTGELFF.